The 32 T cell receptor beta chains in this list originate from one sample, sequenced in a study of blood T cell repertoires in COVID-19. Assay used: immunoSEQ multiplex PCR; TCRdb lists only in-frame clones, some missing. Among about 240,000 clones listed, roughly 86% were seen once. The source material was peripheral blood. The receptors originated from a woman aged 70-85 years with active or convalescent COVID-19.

CDR3 in DNA: TGTGCCAGCAGCTTAATCGGTCTCGGACAGGGGGCGCGGAATACGCAGTATTTT. This encodes CASSLIGLGQGARNTQYF. The rearrangement joins TRBV7-8 to TRBJ2-3; 11 bases are a match to TRBD1. With 2 bases clipped from V and 7 bases from J, the junction kept 14 bases outside the gene matches. From germline, CDR1 is SGHVS and CDR2 FQNEAQ. The CDR3 loop spans 18 amino acids.

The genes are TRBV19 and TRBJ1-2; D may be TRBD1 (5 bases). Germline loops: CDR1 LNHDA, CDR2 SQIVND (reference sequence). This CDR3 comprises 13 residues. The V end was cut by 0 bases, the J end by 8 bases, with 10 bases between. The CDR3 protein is CASSIETVAGYTF. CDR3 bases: TGTGCCAGTAGTATAGAGACAGTGGCAGGCTACACCTTC.

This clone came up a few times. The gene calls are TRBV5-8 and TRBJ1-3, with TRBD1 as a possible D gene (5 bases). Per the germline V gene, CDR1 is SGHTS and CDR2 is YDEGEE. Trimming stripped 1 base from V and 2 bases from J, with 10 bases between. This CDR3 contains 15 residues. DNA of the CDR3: TGTGCCAGCAGCTTGCAGGGATCGACTGGAAACACCATATATTTT. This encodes CASSLQGSTGNTIYF.

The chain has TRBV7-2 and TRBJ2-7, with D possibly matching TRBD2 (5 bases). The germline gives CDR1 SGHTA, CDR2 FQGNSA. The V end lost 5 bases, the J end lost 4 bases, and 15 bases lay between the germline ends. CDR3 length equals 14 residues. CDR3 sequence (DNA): TGTGCCAGCAGCCCCGGGGTATGGACGTACGAGCAGTACTTC. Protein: CASSPGVWTYEQYF.

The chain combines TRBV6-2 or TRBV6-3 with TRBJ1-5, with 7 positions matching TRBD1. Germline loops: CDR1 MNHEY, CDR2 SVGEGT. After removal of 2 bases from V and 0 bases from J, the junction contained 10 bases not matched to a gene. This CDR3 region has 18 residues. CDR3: CASSYLTNRGNSNQPQHF. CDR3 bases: TGTGCCAGCAGTTACCTAACCAACAGGGGTAATAGCAATCAGCCCCAGCATTTT.

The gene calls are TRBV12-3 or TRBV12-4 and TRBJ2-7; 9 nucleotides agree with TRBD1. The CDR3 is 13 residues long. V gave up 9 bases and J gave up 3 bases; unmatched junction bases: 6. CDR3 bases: TGTGCCAGTGCCAGGGGACAGGGCTACGAGCAGTACTTC. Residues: CASARGQGYEQYF.

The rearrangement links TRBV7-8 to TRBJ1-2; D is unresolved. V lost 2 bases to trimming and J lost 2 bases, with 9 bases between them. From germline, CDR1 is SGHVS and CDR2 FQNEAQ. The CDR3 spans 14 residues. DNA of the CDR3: TGTGCCAGCAGCTTAACCGAGACAAACTATGGCTACACCTTC. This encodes CASSLTETNYGYTF.

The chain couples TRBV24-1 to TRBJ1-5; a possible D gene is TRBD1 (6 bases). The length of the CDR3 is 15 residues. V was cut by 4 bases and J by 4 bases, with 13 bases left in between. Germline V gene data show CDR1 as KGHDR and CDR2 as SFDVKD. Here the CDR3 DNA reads TGTGCCACCAGTGACCCGGGACATTTAAATCAGCCCCAGCATTTT. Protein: CATSDPGHLNQPQHF.

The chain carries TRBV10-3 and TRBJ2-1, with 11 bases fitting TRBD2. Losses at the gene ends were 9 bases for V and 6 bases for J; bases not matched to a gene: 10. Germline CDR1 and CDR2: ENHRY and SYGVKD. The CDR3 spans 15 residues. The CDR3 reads CAIRPNSGGANEQFF. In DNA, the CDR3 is TGTGCCATTCGCCCGAATAGCGGGGGGGCCAATGAGCAGTTCTTC.

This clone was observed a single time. The CDR3 is CASSQLPGQGHEQYF. Written as DNA, the CDR3 is TGTGCCAGCAGCCAATTACCGGGACAGGGACACGAGCAGTACTTC. V usage is TRBV3-1 (or the pseudogene TRBV3-2) and J usage is TRBJ2-7; 9 nucleotides align to TRBD1. This CDR3 has 15 residues. CDR1 and CDR2 from the germline V gene are LGHDT and YNNKEL (reference sequence). V trimming: 2 bases; J trimming: 5 bases; junction bases outside the gene matches: 7.

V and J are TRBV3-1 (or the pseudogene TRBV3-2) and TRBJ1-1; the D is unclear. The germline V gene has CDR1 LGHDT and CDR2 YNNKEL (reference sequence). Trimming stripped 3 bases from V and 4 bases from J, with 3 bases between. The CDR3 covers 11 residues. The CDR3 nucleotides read TGTGCCAGCAGCCAGAGCACTGAAGCTTTCTTT. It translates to CASSQSTEAFF.

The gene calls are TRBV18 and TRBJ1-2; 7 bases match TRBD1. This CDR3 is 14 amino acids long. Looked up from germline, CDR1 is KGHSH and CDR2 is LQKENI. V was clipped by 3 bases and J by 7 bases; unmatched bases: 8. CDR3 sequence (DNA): TGTGCCAGCTCACCCCTACCGACAGGGTCTGGCTACACCTTC. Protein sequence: CASSPLPTGSGYTF.

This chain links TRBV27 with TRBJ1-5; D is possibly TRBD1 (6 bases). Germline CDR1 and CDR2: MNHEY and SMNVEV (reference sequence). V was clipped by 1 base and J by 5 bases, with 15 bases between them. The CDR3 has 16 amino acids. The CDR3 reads CASSLFGGLRDQPQHF. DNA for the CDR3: TGTGCCAGCAGTTTATTCGGGGGGCTTCGCGATCAGCCCCAGCATTTT.

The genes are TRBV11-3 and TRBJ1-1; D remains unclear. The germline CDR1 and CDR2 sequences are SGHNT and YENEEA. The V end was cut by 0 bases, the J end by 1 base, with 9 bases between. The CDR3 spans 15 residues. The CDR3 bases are TGTGCCAGCAGCTTAGATCCTTCCCCGAACACTGAAGCTTTCTTT. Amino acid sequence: CASSLDPSPNTEAFF.

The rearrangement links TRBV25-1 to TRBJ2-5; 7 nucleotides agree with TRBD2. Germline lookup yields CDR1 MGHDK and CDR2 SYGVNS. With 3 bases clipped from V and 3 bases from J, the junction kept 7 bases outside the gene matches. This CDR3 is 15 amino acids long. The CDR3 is CASSDPSGGEETQYF. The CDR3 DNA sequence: TGTGCCAGCAGTGACCCGTCGGGGGGTGAAGAGACCCAGTACTTC.

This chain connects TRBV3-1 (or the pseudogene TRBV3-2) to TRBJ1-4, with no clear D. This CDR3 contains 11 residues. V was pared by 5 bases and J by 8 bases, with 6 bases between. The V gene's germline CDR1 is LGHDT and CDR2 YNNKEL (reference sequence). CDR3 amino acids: CASSSGEKLFF. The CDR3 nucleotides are TGTGCCAGCAGCTCGGGGGAAAAACTGTTTTTT.

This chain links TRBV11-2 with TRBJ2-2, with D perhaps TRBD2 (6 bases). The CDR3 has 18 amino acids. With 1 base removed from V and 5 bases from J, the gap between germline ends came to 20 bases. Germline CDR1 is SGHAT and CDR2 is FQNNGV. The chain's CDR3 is CASSLAYRDLGGTGELFF. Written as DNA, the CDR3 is TGTGCCAGCAGCTTAGCCTATAGGGACCTTGGGGGGACCGGGGAGCTGTTTTTT.

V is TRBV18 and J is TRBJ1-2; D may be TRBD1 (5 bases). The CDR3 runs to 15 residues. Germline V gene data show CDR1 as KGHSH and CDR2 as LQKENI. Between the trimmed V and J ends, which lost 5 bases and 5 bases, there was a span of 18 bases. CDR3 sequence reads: CASSLGPDEPYGYTF. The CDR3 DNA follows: TGTGCCAGCTCATTGGGGCCGGATGAACCGTATGGCTACACCTTC.

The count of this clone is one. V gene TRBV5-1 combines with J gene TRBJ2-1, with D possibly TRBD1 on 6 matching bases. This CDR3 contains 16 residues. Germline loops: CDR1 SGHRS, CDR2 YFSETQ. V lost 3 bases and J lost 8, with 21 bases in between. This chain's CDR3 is CASSSQRTALVDEQFF. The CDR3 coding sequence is TGCGCCAGCAGCTCCCAAAGGACAGCCCTGGTCGATGAGCAGTTCTTC.

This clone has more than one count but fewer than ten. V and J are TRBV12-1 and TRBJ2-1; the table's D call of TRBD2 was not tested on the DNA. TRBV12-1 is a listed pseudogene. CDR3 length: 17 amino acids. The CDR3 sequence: CASHLWTSGGAYNEQFF. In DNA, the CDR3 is TGTGCCAGCCATCTTTGGACTAGCGGGGGGGCATACAATGAGCAGTTCTTC.

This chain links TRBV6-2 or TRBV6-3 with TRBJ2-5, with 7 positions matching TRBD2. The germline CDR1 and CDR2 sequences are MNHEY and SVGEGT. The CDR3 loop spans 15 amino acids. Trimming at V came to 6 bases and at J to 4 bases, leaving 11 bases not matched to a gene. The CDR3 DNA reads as TGTGCCAGCAGCCGACGCCGGGGGGTTGGAGAGACCCAGTACTTC. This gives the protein CASSRRRGVGETQYF.

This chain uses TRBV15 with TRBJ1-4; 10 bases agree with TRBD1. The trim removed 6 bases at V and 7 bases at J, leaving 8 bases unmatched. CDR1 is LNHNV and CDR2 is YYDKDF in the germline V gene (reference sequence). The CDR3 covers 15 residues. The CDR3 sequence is CATSRPGQGSEKLFF. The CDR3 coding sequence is TGTGCCACCAGTCGACCGGGACAGGGGTCTGAAAAACTGTTTTTT.

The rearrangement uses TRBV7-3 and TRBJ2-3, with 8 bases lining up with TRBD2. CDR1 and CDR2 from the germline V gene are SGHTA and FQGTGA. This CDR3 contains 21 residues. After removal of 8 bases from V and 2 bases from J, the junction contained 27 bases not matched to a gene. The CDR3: CASASGAGGDLRRTYTDTQYF. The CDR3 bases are TGTGCCAGCGCCTCCGGGGCGGGGGGCGACCTTCGTCGAACCTACACAGATACGCAGTATTTT.

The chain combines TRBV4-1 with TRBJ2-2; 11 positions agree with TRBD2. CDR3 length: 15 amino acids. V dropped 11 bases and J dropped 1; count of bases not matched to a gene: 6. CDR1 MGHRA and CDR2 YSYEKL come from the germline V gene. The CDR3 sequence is CACASGGQNTGELFF. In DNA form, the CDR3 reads TGCGCCTGTGCTAGCGGGGGGCAGAACACCGGGGAGCTGTTTTTT.

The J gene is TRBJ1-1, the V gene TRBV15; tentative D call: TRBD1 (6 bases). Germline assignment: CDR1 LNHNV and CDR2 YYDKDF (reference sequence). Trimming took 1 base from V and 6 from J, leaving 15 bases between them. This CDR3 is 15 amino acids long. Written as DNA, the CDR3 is TGTGCCACCAGCAGAGTTAGGAAGGGGGTTGCTGAAGCTTTCTTT. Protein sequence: CATSRVRKGVAEAFF.

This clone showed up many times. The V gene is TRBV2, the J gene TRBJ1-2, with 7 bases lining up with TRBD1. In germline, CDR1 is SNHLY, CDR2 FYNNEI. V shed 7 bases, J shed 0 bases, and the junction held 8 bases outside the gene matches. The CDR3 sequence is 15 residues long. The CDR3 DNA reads TGTGCCAGCAAGGGAGACAGGGTGGCTAACTATGGCTACACCTTC. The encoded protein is CASKGDRVANYGYTF.

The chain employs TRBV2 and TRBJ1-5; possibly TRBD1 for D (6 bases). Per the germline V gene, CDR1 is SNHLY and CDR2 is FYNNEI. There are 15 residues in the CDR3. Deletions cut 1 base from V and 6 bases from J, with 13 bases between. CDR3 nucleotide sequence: TGTGCCAGCAGTGAAGTCCGGACAGTTATTCAGCCCCAGCATTTT. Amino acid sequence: CASSEVRTVIQPQHF.

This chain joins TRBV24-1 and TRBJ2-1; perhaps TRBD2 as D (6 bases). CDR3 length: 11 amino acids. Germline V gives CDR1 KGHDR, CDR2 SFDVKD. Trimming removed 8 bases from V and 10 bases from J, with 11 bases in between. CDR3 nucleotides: TGTGCCACCATGCGGGGCACGGAGCAGTTCTTC. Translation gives CATMRGTEQFF.

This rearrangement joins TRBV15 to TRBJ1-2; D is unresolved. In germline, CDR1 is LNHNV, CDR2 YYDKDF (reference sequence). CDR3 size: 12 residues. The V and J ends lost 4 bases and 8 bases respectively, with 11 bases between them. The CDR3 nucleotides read TGTGCCACCAGCACCCGGGGATGGGGCTACACCTTC. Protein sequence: CATSTRGWGYTF.

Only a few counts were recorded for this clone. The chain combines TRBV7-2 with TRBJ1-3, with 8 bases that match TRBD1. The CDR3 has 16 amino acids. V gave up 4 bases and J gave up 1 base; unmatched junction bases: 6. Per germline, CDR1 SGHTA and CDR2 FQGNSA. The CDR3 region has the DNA TGTGCCAGCAGCTCATCAGGGGGCTATTCTGGAAACACCATATATTTT. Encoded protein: CASSSSGGYSGNTIYF.

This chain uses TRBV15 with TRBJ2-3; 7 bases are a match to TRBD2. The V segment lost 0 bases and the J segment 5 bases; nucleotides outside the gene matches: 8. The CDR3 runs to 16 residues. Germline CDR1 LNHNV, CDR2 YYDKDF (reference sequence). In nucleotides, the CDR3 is TGTGCCACCAGCAGAGATTTGAGTGGGGGGGGAGATACGCAGTATTTT. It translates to CATSRDLSGGGDTQYF.

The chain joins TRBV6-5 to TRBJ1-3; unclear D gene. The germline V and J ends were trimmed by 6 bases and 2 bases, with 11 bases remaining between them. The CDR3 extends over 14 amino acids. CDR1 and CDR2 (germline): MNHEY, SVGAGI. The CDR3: CASRAQLTGNTIYF. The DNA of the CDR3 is TGTGCCAGCAGGGCACAGTTAACTGGAAACACCATATATTTT.